This entry is about one TCR beta chain. The primer mix had 52 TRBV and 13 TRBJ primers. Sequencing was performed with immunoSEQ multiplex PCR; in TCRdb, only in-frame clones are kept and a portion is missing. The data show roughly 10,000 clones, around 82% seen once. The data were obtained in a study of regulatory T cells. V lost 6 bases and J lost 6, with 12 bases in between. CDR1 is MNHNS and CDR2 is SASEGT in the germline V gene. This CDR3 is built from 12 residues. The receptor was derived from a person aged 18-30 years with CD3G deficiency. The V gene is TRBV6-1, the J gene TRBJ2-7; D may be TRBD1 (5 bases). Sample: CD8+ T cells sorted from blood. The CDR3 loop reads CASRNRFLEQYF. DNA for the CDR3: TGTGCCAGCAGGAACAGGTTCCTCGAGCAGTACTTC.